What follows describes a single T cell receptor beta chain. Time point here: newly diagnosed GD, antithyroid drugs for less than 3 months. The authors made the TCR library using RNA they extracted from PBMCs. This sample is drawn from a study of regulatory T cells in long-lasting Graves disease. Arm-PCR with iRepertoire HTBI primers amplified the CDR3 regions for these TCR beta libraries. Each CDR3 protein is one row after TCRdb ran MiXCR on the multiplex PCR reads. The repertoire has roughly 350,000 distinct CDR3 sequences, approximately 16% of them found once; the top ten carry roughly 29%. Germline loops: CDR1 SGHDN, CDR2 FVKESK. This CDR3 is built from 11 residues. Trimming removed 6 bases at V and 5 bases at J, with 8 bases between. These sequences were also reported in another study, on T cells in Graves' hyperthyroidism and ophthalmopathy.

Sequences were derived from peripheral blood mononuclear cells (PBMCs), sampled at new diagnosis, from a patient treated with antithyroid drugs. This TCR was recovered from a man aged 40-55 years with Graves disease. The chain carries TRBV14 and TRBJ2-7; the D is unclear. CDR3 amino acids: CASSLTHEQYF. CDR3 sequence (DNA): TGTGCCAGCAGTTTGACCCACGAGCAGTACTTC.